These 24 T cell receptor beta chains were all obtained from the same sample, sequenced in a study of blood T cell repertoires in COVID-19 (dated by TCRdb to the early 2020s). Library creation used the immunoSEQ multiplex PCR assay. The table was pulled from immuneACCESS by TCRdb, which kept in-frame rearrangements only. Such tables lose some clones; where checked, under half of the loss comes from unresolved V genes, and the rest has no known cause. The sample yields 100,000 to 150,000 clones; around 85% were counted once. The ten largest account for 2.5% to 3.5% of the sample. Material for sequencing was peripheral blood. All receptors come from a woman of 80 years or more with COVID-19, enrolled during active disease.

The chain joins TRBV9 to TRBJ2-5; 9 nucleotides align to TRBD1. V lost 2 bases to trimming and J lost 0 bases; unmatched junction nucleotides: 2. CDR3 size: 15 residues. Germline V gives CDR1 SGDLS, CDR2 YYNGEE. The chain's CDR3 is CASSVRQGDQETQYF. In DNA, the CDR3 is TGTGCCAGCAGCGTGAGACAGGGGGACCAAGAGACCCAGTACTTC. The whole variable domain, filled in from reference TRBV9 and TRBJ2-5, reads DSGVTQTPKHLITATGQRVTLRCSPRSGDLSVYWYQQSLDQGLQFLIQYYNGEERAKGNILERFSAQQFPDLHSELNLSSLELGDSALYFCASSVRQGDQETQYFGPGTRLLVL.

V usage is TRBV6-1 and J usage is TRBJ1-1; D is unclear. The CDR3 loop spans 14 amino acids. CDR1 is MNHNS and CDR2 is SASEGT in the germline V gene. V was clipped by 0 bases and J by 2 bases, with 7 bases between them. CDR3 coding DNA: TGTGCCAGCAGTGAAGCTGGCCGAAACACTGAAGCTTTCTTT. This translates into CASSEAGRNTEAFF.

The chain carries TRBV19 and TRBJ1-1; 8 bases map to TRBD1. CDR1 is LNHDA, CDR2 SQIVND, per germline (reference sequence). This CDR3 contains 17 residues. Trimming cost V 7 bases and J 1 base; bases outside gene matches: 14. The CDR3 DNA follows: TGTGCCAGTACTCCCTCGGGACAGGTCCCCGCGAACACTGAAGCTTTCTTT. It is translated as CASTPSGQVPANTEAFF.

As concerns this clone: The sample contains more than one DNA sequence encoding this CDR3. This sequence joins TRBV7-2 and TRBJ2-7, with D possibly being TRBD1 (8 bases). V was trimmed by 4 bases and J by 3 bases, leaving 13 bases between them. This CDR3 is 14 amino acids long. Germline assignment: CDR1 SGHTA and CDR2 FQGNSA. CDR3: CASSSQGGIYEQYF. CDR3 in DNA: TGTGCCAGCAGCTCACAGGGGGGGATCTACGAGCAGTACTTC.

V and J are TRBV28 and TRBJ2-3, with 7 bases fitting TRBD2. The length of the CDR3 is 15 residues. Germline-derived CDR1 and CDR2 are MDHEN and SYDVKM. The V segment lost 5 bases and the J segment 2 bases; nucleotides outside the gene matches: 7. The CDR3 reads CASSPLADFTDTQYF. CDR3 nucleotides: TGTGCCAGCAGTCCCCTAGCGGATTTCACAGATACGCAGTATTTT.

The V and J genes are TRBV18 and TRBJ1-6, with D hard to call. The V end was cut by 3 bases, the J end by 10 bases, with 19 bases between. Germline V CDR1 and CDR2: KGHSH, LQKENI. The CDR3 length is 16 residues. For the CDR3, the DNA is TGTGCCAGCTCACCCTCCGACCCCTTGGGCGGGTCACCCCTCCACTTT. As protein: CASSPSDPLGGSPLHF.

In regard to this clone: Distinct nucleotide sequences in the sample also encode this CDR3. This sequence joins TRBV28 and TRBJ2-7, with D perhaps matching TRBD1 (5 bases). The CDR3 is 13 amino acids. Trimming pared 1 base from V and 3 bases from J, leaving 7 bases between. Germline CDR1 reads MDHEN; CDR2 reads SYDVKM. The CDR3 is CASSLYQGYEQYF. The CDR3 bases are TGTGCCAGCAGTTTATATCAGGGCTACGAGCAGTACTTC.

V is TRBV3-1 (or the pseudogene TRBV3-2) and J is TRBJ1-2; D gene unclear. Germline V gives CDR1 LGHDT, CDR2 YNNKEL (reference sequence). V was trimmed by 2 bases and J by 8 bases, leaving 18 bases between them. The CDR3 loop spans 15 amino acids. CDR3 sequence (DNA): TGTGCCAGCAGCCAACCAAATTTGGCAGGCCAGGGCTACACCTTC. It codes for CASSQPNLAGQGYTF.

The rearrangement uses TRBV27 and TRBJ2-1, with D possibly matching TRBD2 (5 bases). Trimming removed 7 bases from V and 8 bases from J, with 27 bases in between. CDR3 length equals 17 residues. CDR1 and CDR2 from the germline V gene are MNHEY and SMNVEV (reference sequence). The CDR3 DNA is TGTGCCAGCAAACAAAAAAGTTTCGGAGTTCAGGAGGATGAGCAGTTCTTC. This encodes CASKQKSFGVQEDEQFF.

The rearrangement joins TRBV9 to TRBJ2-1; a possible D gene is TRBD2 (6 bases). The V and J ends lost 3 bases and 3 bases respectively, with 7 bases between them. CDR1 is SGDLS, CDR2 YYNGEE, per germline. This CDR3 has 13 residues. The CDR3 loop is CASSAGGYNEQFF. The CDR3 nucleotides read TGTGCCAGCAGCGCCGGGGGCTACAATGAGCAGTTCTTC. Looking up the rest from reference TRBV9 and TRBJ2-1 gives the full variable domain: DSGVTQTPKHLITATGQRVTLRCSPRSGDLSVYWYQQSLDQGLQFLIQYYNGEERAKGNILERFSAQQFPDLHSELNLSSLELGDSALYFCASSAGGYNEQFFGPGTRLTVL.

The CDR3 region is CASSAGGPTDTQYF. For the CDR3, the DNA is TGTGCCAGCAGCGCGGGAGGGCCCACAGATACGCAGTATTTT. This chain uses TRBV6-4 with TRBJ2-3; 9 nucleotides match TRBD2. Germline assignment: CDR1 MRHNA and CDR2 SNTAGT. This CDR3 contains 14 residues. With V trimmed by 6 bases and J by 2 bases, 3 bases remained unmatched.

The chain uses TRBV5-4 and TRBJ2-7, with TRBD1 as a possible D gene (5 bases). V lost 4 bases, J lost 6 bases, and 14 bases lay in between. The CDR3 sequence is 13 residues long. The germline V gene has CDR1 SGHNT and CDR2 YYREEE (reference sequence). This CDR3 is CASSRTILAEQYF. The CDR3 DNA reads TGTGCCAGCAGCCGGACAATCTTAGCCGAGCAGTACTTC. Drawing the rest from reference TRBV5-4 and TRBJ2-7, the complete variable domain is ETGVTQSPTHLIKTRGQQVTLRCSSQSGHNTVSWYQQALGQGPQFIFQYYREEENGRGNFPPRFSGLQFPNYSSELNVNALELDDSALYLCASSRTILAEQYFGPGTRLTVT.

This chain links TRBV29-1 with TRBJ1-2, with 7 bases matching TRBD1. V gave up 3 bases and J gave up 7 bases; unmatched junction bases: 11. The CDR3 extends over 14 amino acids. Germline CDR1 is SQVTM and CDR2 is ANQGSEA. The CDR3 bases are TGCAGCGTTGATAAGACAGGGCGTTTTGGTGGCTACACCTTC. This sequence encodes CSVDKTGRFGGYTF.

A word on this clone: The germline gene is not matched at one end of the junction; a read error may be the cause. The gene calls are TRBV6-6 and TRBJ2-7; maybe TRBD1 (5 bases). Germline-derived CDR1 and CDR2 are MNHNY and SVGAGI (reference sequence). This CDR3 has 12 amino acids. The CDR3 DNA reads TGTGCCAGCAGTTACGAATCGGGCAGGGCAAGCTTC. It translates to CASSYESGRASF.

This clone has a handful of counts. The chain joins TRBV5-1 to TRBJ2-3; D gene ambiguous. V was clipped by 0 bases and J by 6 bases, with 11 bases between them. The CDR3 is made up of 14 amino acids. Germline V lookup: CDR1 SGHRS, CDR2 YFSETQ. The CDR3 region is CASSLGATADTQYF. DNA for the CDR3: TGCGCCAGCAGCTTGGGGGCGACGGCGGATACGCAGTATTTT.

The chain couples TRBV25-1 to TRBJ1-2, with TRBD1 identical over 8 bases. The CDR3 extends over 18 amino acids. The germline V gene has CDR1 MGHDK and CDR2 SYGVNS. Trimming cost V 1 base and J 4 bases; bases outside gene matches: 14. CDR3 sequence (DNA): TGTGCCAGCAGTGAATCCATCACAGGGGGGGGGAGAGGCTATGGCTACACCTTC. Its protein product is CASSESITGGGRGYGYTF.

The chain has TRBV28 and TRBJ1-5; TRBD1 matches 12 bases. J lost 5 bases, V lost 4 bases, and 3 bases had no gene match. This CDR3 is 15 amino acids long. In germline, CDR1 is MDHEN, CDR2 SYDVKM. The CDR3 nucleotides are TGTGCCAGCAGTTCGGGACAGGGGGCGGATCAGCCCCAGCATTTT. Protein sequence: CASSSGQGADQPQHF. The whole variable domain, filled in from reference TRBV28 and TRBJ1-5, reads DVKVTQSSRYLVKRTGEKVFLECVQDMDHENMFWYRQDPGLGLRLIYFSYDVKMKEKGDIPEGYSVSREKKERFSLILESASTNQTSMYLCASSSGQGADQPQHFGDGTRLSIL.

The chain employs TRBV4-2 and TRBJ2-1; TRBD2 matches 12 bases. CDR1 LGHNA and CDR2 YNFKEQ come from the germline V gene. Trimming at V came to 0 bases and at J to 6 bases, leaving 3 bases not matched to a gene. The CDR3 is 16 amino acids. CDR3 DNA sequence: TGTGCCAGCAGCCAAGATCTAGCGGGAGGGGGCAATGAGCAGTTCTTC. Encoded protein: CASSQDLAGGGNEQFF.

This clone was counted once. The genes are TRBV5-1 and TRBJ2-3; D remains ambiguous. Germline V gene sequence: CDR1 SGHRS, CDR2 YFSETQ. Trimming removed 0 bases from V and 2 bases from J, with 4 bases in between. This CDR3 is built from 13 residues. As DNA, the CDR3 is TGCGCCAGCAGCTTGGAACACACAGATACGCAGTATTTT. It translates to CASSLEHTDTQYF. The full variable domain, rest sourced from reference TRBV5-1 and TRBJ2-3, is KAGVTQTPRYLIKTRGQQVTLSCSPISGHRSVSWYQQTPGQGLQFLFEYFSETQRNKGNFPGRFSGRQFSNSRSEMNVSTLELGDSALYLCASSLEHTDTQYFGPGTRLTVL.

V and J are TRBV28 and TRBJ2-7; 7 nucleotides match TRBD1. Unmatched junction bases numbered 3, after V lost 6 bases and J lost 1 base. CDR3 length: 13 amino acids. Per the germline V gene, CDR1 is MDHEN and CDR2 is SYDVKM. As DNA, the CDR3 is TGTGCCAGCAGGGGGACAGTTTCCTACGAGCAGTACTTC. Amino acid sequence: CASRGTVSYEQYF.

This chain uses TRBV7-7 with TRBJ2-5, with D perhaps TRBD1 (5 bases). Germline V gene sequence: CDR1 SSHAT, CDR2 FNYEAQ (reference sequence). The CDR3 spans 15 residues. V was trimmed by 1 base and J by 3 bases, leaving 12 bases between them. The CDR3 DNA follows: TGTGCCAGCAGCTTAGATGGCAGGGCGGAAGAGACCCAGTACTTC. It specifies CASSLDGRAEETQYF.

V usage is TRBV7-9 and J usage is TRBJ1-2; TRBD1 aligns across 7 bases. Germline CDR1 SEHNR, CDR2 FQNEAQ (reference sequence). This CDR3 is built from 15 residues. Trimming at V came to 1 base and at J to 4 bases, leaving 6 bases not matched to a gene. CDR3 loop: CASSLERQGLYGYTF. CDR3 nucleotides: TGTGCCAGCAGCTTAGAGCGACAGGGCCTCTATGGCTACACCTTC.

This chain connects TRBV9 to TRBJ1-1; tentative D call: TRBD1 (6 bases). The V end was cut by 8 bases, the J end by 6 bases, with 17 bases between. The CDR3 is made up of 13 amino acids. The V gene's germline CDR1 is SGDLS and CDR2 YYNGEE. CDR3 nucleotides: TGTGCCAGTTCGGAACAGGGAAGCGCTGAAGCTTTCTTT. It yields the protein CASSEQGSAEAFF.

The chain has TRBV3-1 (or the pseudogene TRBV3-2) and TRBJ1-3, with D hard to call. Germline V gives CDR1 LGHDT, CDR2 YNNKEL (reference sequence). The CDR3 has 16 amino acids. V dropped 4 bases and J dropped 0 bases, with 13 bases sitting between them. The CDR3 protein is CASSPTSGRSGNTIYF. The DNA for the CDR3 is TGTGCCAGCAGCCCTACATCAGGCCGCTCTGGAAACACCATATATTTT.